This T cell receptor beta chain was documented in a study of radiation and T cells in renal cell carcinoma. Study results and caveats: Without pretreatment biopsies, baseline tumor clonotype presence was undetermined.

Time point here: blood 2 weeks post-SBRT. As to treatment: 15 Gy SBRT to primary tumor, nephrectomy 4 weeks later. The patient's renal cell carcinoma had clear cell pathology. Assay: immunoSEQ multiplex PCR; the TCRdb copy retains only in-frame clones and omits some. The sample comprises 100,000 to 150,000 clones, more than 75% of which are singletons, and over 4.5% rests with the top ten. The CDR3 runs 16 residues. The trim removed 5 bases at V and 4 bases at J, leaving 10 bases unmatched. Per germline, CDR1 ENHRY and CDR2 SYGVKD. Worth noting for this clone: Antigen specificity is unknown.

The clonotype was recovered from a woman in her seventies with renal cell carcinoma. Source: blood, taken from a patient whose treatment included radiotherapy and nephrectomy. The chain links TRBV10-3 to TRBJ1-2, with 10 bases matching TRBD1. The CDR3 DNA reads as TGTGCCATCAGTAATCCGGGACAGGGGTTAGGCTATGGCTACACCTTC. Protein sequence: CAISNPGQGLGYGYTF.